Listed here are 10 T cell receptor beta chains from one sample, sequenced in a study of blood T cell repertoires in COVID-19. Clones were read by immunoSEQ multiplex PCR, and TCRdb kept only the in-frame ones, dropping some. Here the sample spans a few hundred thousand clones, around 82% being singletons. Sample: peripheral blood. Receptor source: a human donor in a cohort sampled during active COVID-19.

The count of this clone is one. This rearrangement joins TRBV7-6 to TRBJ2-1, with TRBD2 matching over 10 bases. The trim removed 5 bases at V and 3 bases at J, leaving 13 bases unmatched. Looked up from germline, CDR1 is SGHVS and CDR2 is FNYEAQ. There are 18 residues in the CDR3. In DNA, the CDR3 is TGTGCCAGCAGCCCTGGGACAGCCGGGACTAGCGACTACAATGAGCAGTTCTTC. It specifies CASSPGTAGTSDYNEQFF.

The genes are TRBV7-8 and TRBJ1-5; TRBD1 agrees at 10 bases. Germline V gene lookup returns CDR1 SGHVS and CDR2 FQNEAQ. J lost 1 base, V lost 4 bases, and 10 bases had no gene match. CDR3 length equals 18 residues. The CDR3 here is CASSWALGQGESNQPQHF. In DNA form, the CDR3 reads TGTGCCAGCAGCTGGGCCCTCGGACAGGGGGAAAGCAATCAGCCCCAGCATTTT.

The genes are TRBV28 and TRBJ1-2, with 8 bases fitting TRBD1. Trimming at V came to 7 bases and at J to 6 bases, leaving 7 bases not matched to a gene. This CDR3 has 13 amino acids. CDR1 MDHEN and CDR2 SYDVKM come from the germline V gene. The DNA for the CDR3 is TGTGCCAGCAATCCAGGGGGCGCGAATGGCTACACCTTC. This translates into CASNPGGANGYTF.

This chain joins TRBV2 and TRBJ1-5; weak D call: TRBD1 (5 bases). With 10 bases removed from V and 1 base from J, the gap between germline ends came to 14 bases. CDR1 SNHLY and CDR2 FYNNEI come from the germline V gene. This CDR3 spans 14 amino acids. CDR3: CATSGTASNQPQHF. CDR3 sequence (DNA): TGTGCCACAAGCGGGACGGCGAGCAATCAGCCCCAGCATTTT.

J is TRBJ1-4 and V is TRBV10-3; no clear D. CDR1 ENHRY and CDR2 SYGVKD come from the germline V gene. The CDR3 extends over 13 amino acids. Trimming removed 10 bases from V and 8 bases from J, with 17 bases in between. Here the CDR3 DNA reads TGTGCCACCAGAGCCCCTTTAAAAGAAAAACTGTTTTTT. It is translated as CATRAPLKEKLFF.

The chain joins TRBV4-3 to TRBJ1-3; TRBD1 might be the D (5 bases). Germline assignment: CDR1 LGHNA and CDR2 YSLEER. CDR3 length: 15 amino acids. V was pared by 0 bases and J by 4 bases, with 10 bases between. The CDR3 nucleotides are TGCGCCAGCAGCCAAGATCCAGGGTTAGGAAACACCATATATTTT. It encodes CASSQDPGLGNTIYF.

The table lists this clone with a few counts. The chain is built from TRBV19 and TRBJ1-1, with D perhaps TRBD1 (5 bases). The CDR3 consists of 15 residues. Germline V gene sequence: CDR1 LNHDA, CDR2 SQIVND (reference sequence). Trimming cost V 9 bases and J 0 bases, with 17 bases left between them. The CDR3 DNA follows: TGTGCCAGCCACCTCAGACAGTTAATGAACACTGAAGCTTTCTTT. This sequence encodes CASHLRQLMNTEAFF.

This clone has more than one count but fewer than ten. The chain recombines TRBV6-2 or TRBV6-3 with TRBJ2-1; 9 nucleotides line up with TRBD1. The CDR3 has 15 residues. The V gene's germline CDR1 is MNHEY and CDR2 SVGEGT. After removal of 0 bases from V and 7 bases from J, the junction contained 4 bases not matched to a gene. The chain's CDR3 is CASSYSDRGFNEQFF. For the CDR3, the DNA is TGTGCCAGCAGTTACTCCGACAGGGGGTTTAATGAGCAGTTCTTC.

The rearrangement links TRBV25-1 to TRBJ1-2, with 8 bases lining up with TRBD1. The CDR3 is 14 amino acids. The junction had 3 bases not matched to a gene; V was cut back by 6 bases and J by 0 bases. Germline CDR1 and CDR2: MGHDK and SYGVNS. The CDR3 DNA follows: TGTGCCAGCAGACGGACAGGGACTAACTATGGCTACACCTTC. Its translation is CASRRTGTNYGYTF.

The V and J genes are TRBV3-1 (or the pseudogene TRBV3-2) and TRBJ1-1; weak D call: TRBD1 (6 bases). Germline V gene sequence: CDR1 LGHDT, CDR2 YNNKEL (reference sequence). Trimming took off 3 bases at V and 4 bases at J, with 12 bases between the two ends. This CDR3 is built from 14 residues. The CDR3 is CASSQQQGSTEAFF. Here the CDR3 DNA reads TGTGCCAGCAGCCAGCAACAGGGCAGCACTGAAGCTTTCTTT.